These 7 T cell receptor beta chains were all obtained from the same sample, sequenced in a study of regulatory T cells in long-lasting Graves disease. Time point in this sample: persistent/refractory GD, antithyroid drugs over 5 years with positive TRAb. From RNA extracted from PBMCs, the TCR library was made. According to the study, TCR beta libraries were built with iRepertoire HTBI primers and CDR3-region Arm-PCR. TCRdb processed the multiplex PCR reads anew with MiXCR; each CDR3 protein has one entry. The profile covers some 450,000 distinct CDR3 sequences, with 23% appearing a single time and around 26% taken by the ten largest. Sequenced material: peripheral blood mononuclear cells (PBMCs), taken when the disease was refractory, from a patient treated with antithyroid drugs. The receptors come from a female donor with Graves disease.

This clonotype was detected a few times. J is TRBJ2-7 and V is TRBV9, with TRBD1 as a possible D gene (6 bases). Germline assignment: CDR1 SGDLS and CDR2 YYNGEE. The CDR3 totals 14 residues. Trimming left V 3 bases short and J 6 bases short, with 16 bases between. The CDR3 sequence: CASSASTGFGEQYF. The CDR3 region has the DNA TGTGCCAGCAGCGCCTCCACAGGGTTCGGCGAGCAGTACTTC.

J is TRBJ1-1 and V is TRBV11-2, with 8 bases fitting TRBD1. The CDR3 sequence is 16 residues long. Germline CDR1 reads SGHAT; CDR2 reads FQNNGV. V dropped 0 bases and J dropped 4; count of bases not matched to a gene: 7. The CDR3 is CASSLEDRGFGTEAFF. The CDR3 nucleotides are TGTGCCAGCAGCTTAGAAGACAGGGGATTCGGCACTGAAGCTTTCTTT.

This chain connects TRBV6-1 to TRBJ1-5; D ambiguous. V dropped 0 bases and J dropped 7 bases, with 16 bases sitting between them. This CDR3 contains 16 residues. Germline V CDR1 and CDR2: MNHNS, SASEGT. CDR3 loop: CASSEALLTLGQPQHF. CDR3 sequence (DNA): TGTGCCAGCAGTGAAGCGCTTCTGACTCTAGGGCAGCCCCAGCATTTT.

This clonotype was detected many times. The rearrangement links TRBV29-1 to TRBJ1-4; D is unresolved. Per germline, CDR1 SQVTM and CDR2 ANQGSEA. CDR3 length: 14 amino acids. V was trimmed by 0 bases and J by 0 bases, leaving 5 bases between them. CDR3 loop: CSVEEGATNEKLFF. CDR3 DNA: TGCAGCGTTGAAGAAGGAGCAACTAATGAAAAACTGTTTTTT.

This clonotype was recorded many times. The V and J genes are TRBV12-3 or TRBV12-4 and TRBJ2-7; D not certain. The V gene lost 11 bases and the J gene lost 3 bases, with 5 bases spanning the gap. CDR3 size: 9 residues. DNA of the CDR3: TGTGCCGTTCACTACGAGCAGTACTTC. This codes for CAVHYEQYF.

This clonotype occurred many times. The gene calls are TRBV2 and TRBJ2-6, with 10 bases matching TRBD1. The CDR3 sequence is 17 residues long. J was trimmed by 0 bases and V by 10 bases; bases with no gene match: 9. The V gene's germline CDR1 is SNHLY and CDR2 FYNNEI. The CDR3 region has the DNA TGTGCCACCCATGGGGACAGGGGTCCCTCTGGGGCCAACGTCCTGACTTTC. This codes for CATHGDRGPSGANVLTF.

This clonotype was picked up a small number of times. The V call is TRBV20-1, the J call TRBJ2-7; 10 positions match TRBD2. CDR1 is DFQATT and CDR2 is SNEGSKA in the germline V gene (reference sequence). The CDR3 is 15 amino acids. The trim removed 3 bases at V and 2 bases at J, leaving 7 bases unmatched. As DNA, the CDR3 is TGCAGTGCTAGGAAACTAGCGGGGTCCGCCTACGAGCAGTACTTC. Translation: CSARKLAGSAYEQYF.